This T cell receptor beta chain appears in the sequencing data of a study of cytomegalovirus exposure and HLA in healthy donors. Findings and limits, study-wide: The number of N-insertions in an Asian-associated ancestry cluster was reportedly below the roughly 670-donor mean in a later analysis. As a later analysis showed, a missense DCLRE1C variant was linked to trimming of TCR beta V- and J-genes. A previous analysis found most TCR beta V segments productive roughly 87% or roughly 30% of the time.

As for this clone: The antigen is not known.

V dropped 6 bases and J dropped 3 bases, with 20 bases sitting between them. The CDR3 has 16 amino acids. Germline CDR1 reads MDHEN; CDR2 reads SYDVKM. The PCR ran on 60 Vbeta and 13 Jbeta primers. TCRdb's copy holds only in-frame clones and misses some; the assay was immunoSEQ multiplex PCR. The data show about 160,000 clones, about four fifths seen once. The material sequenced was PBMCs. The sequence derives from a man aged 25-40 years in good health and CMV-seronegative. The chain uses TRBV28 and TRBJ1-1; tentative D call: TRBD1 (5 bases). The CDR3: CASRMDGGWAHTEAFF. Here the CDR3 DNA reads TGTGCCAGCAGAATGGACGGGGGGTGGGCCCACACTGAAGCTTTCTTT.